These 27 T cell receptor beta chains were sequenced from one sample in a study of blood T cell repertoires in COVID-19. Only in-frame clones appear in the TCRdb table, and some are missing; sequencing was by immunoSEQ multiplex PCR. Among 110,000 to 150,000 clones listed, 70% to 85% were seen once. The source material was PBMCs or T cells enriched from blood (not recorded which). Every receptor here comes from a man aged 50-59 years who had recovered from COVID-19.

The rearrangement uses TRBV3-1 (or the pseudogene TRBV3-2) and TRBJ1-5; weak D call: TRBD1 (5 bases). Per the germline V gene, CDR1 is LGHDT and CDR2 is YNNKEL (reference sequence). Trimming took 0 bases from V and 7 from J, leaving 13 bases between them. The CDR3 is made up of 15 amino acids. This CDR3 is CASSQDFRDGQPQHF. The CDR3 nucleotides are TGTGCCAGCAGCCAAGATTTCAGGGATGGGCAGCCCCAGCATTTT.

As to this clone: The junction departs from germline at one end; a sequencing error may be responsible. The chain employs TRBV4-3 and TRBJ2-1; 9 bases agree with TRBD1. This CDR3 region has 15 residues. CDR1 and CDR2 from the germline V gene are LGHNA and YSLEER. Written as DNA, the CDR3 is TGCGCCAGCAGCGACTCCGGGACAGGGTACACTGAGCAGTTCTTC. The encoded protein is CASSDSGTGYTEQFF.

The V call is TRBV30, the J call TRBJ1-5, with D perhaps TRBD1 (5 bases). The CDR3 covers 15 residues. The V gene lost 2 bases and the J gene lost 4 bases, with 15 bases spanning the gap. CDR1 GTSNPN and CDR2 SVGIG come from the germline V gene (reference sequence). The CDR3 is CAWSQTSSGNQPQHF. DNA of the CDR3: TGTGCCTGGAGTCAAACCTCCTCAGGGAATCAGCCCCAGCATTTT. The full variable domain, completed using reference TRBV30 and TRBJ1-5, is SQTIHQWPATLVQPVGSPLSLECTVEGTSNPNLYWYRQAAGRGLQLLFYSVGIGQISSEVPQNLSASRPQDRQFILSSKKLLLSDSGFYLCAWSQTSSGNQPQHFGDGTRLSIL.

The rearrangement joins TRBV5-1 to TRBJ2-5, with D maybe TRBD2 (5 bases). The CDR3 contains 15 residues. Germline V gene data show CDR1 as SGHRS and CDR2 as YFSETQ. V was shortened by 9 bases and J by 2 bases, with 20 bases between the two germline ends. Here the CDR3 reads CATQMRAVQQETQYF. CDR3 sequence (DNA): TGCGCCACCCAGATGAGGGCAGTCCAACAAGAGACCCAGTACTTC.

V usage is TRBV28 and J usage is TRBJ1-3; 10 bases match TRBD1. The CDR3 has 17 amino acids. V was clipped by 6 bases and J by 3 bases; unmatched bases: 11. Germline CDR1 and CDR2: MDHEN and SYDVKM. The chain's CDR3 is CASSQLRQGALGNTIYF. The CDR3 nucleotides are TGTGCCAGCAGCCAACTTCGACAGGGGGCTCTTGGAAACACCATATATTTT.

The rearrangement uses TRBV15 and TRBJ2-1; D possibly corresponds to TRBD2 (6 bases). The ends were cut back, 0 bases at V and 5 bases at J, with 11 bases in the middle. The CDR3 has 15 residues. CDR1 is LNHNV, CDR2 YYDKDF, per germline (reference sequence). CDR3 sequence reads: CATSRERGTHNEQFF. In DNA, the CDR3 is TGTGCCACCAGCAGAGAACGGGGGACGCACAATGAGCAGTTCTTC.

The J gene is TRBJ1-1, the V gene TRBV29-1; D ambiguous. Trimming shortened V by 3 bases and J by 2 bases, and 10 bases separated the two germline ends. The CDR3 extends over 13 amino acids. Germline-derived CDR1 and CDR2 are SQVTM and ANQGSEA. The CDR3 sequence is CSVEPAGNTEAFF. The CDR3 DNA sequence: TGCAGCGTTGAGCCCGCGGGCAACACTGAAGCTTTCTTT.

This sequence joins TRBV6-4 and TRBJ2-1; D remains unclear. This CDR3 spans 16 amino acids. Germline loops: CDR1 MRHNA, CDR2 SNTAGT. V was cut by 0 bases and J by 8 bases, with 17 bases left in between. CDR3 region: CASSDSMSPRVHEQFF. The DNA for the CDR3 is TGTGCCAGCAGTGACTCCATGTCGCCACGAGTCCATGAGCAGTTCTTC.

V gene TRBV9 combines with J gene TRBJ1-4; 7 nucleotides line up with TRBD1. CDR1 SGDLS and CDR2 YYNGEE come from the germline V gene. Losses at the gene ends were 3 bases for V and 4 bases for J; bases not matched to a gene: 3. CDR3 length: 14 amino acids. CDR3 nucleotide sequence: TGTGCCAGCAGCGGACAGGGCCATAATGAAAAACTGTTTTTT. Translating gives CASSGQGHNEKLFF.

The gene calls are TRBV7-2 and TRBJ1-3; 7 positions agree with TRBD1. The CDR3 is 15 amino acids. The trim removed 4 bases at V and 4 bases at J, leaving 7 bases unmatched. CDR1 is SGHTA and CDR2 is FQGNSA in the germline V gene. DNA for the CDR3: TGTGCCAGCAGCTCCGACAGGGTCGCAGGAAACACCATATATTTT. Its protein is CASSSDRVAGNTIYF.

This rearrangement joins TRBV5-4 to TRBJ2-7; 10 bases match TRBD2. With V trimmed by 0 bases and J by 2 bases, 2 bases remained unmatched. CDR1 is SGHNT, CDR2 YYREEE, per germline (reference sequence). The CDR3 consists of 15 residues. The CDR3 DNA reads as TGTGCCAGCAGCTTGGATCTAGCGGGGGCCTACGAGCAGTACTTC. As protein: CASSLDLAGAYEQYF.

The chain uses TRBV5-8 and TRBJ2-7; 12 nucleotides align to TRBD2. V gave up 0 bases and J gave up 3 bases; unmatched junction bases: 7. CDR3 size: 17 residues. Germline V CDR1 and CDR2: SGHTS, YDEGEE. The CDR3: CASSLAGLAGGGYEQYF. As DNA, the CDR3 is TGTGCCAGCAGCTTGGCCGGTCTAGCGGGGGGGGGCTACGAGCAGTACTTC.

The chain's CDR3 is CASSARATSGNTIYF. The CDR3 DNA is TGTGCCAGCAGTGCCAGGGCAACCTCTGGAAACACCATATATTTT. The rearrangement uses TRBV2 and TRBJ1-3, with D possibly being TRBD1 (5 bases). This CDR3 has 15 residues. The V end was cut by 4 bases, the J end by 0 bases, with 10 bases between. The germline CDR1 and CDR2 sequences are SNHLY and FYNNEI.

The V call is TRBV21-1, the J call TRBJ1-3; the table's TRBD1 call for D was not verified on the DNA. TRBV21-1 constitutes a pseudogene. CDR3 length: 16 residues. CDR3 residues: CASSKMVAGAGNTIYF. CDR3 DNA sequence: TGTGCCAGCAGCAAAATGGTTGCAGGGGCTGGAAACACCATATATTTT.

This chain connects TRBV7-6 to TRBJ2-4, with D perhaps TRBD1 (8 bases). Per the germline V gene, CDR1 is SGHVS and CDR2 is FNYEAQ. The CDR3 is made up of 14 amino acids. The V and J ends lost 1 base and 8 bases respectively, with 12 bases between them. CDR3 protein: CASSLGQGRDIQYF. The DNA for the CDR3 is TGTGCCAGCAGCTTAGGACAGGGGAGGGACATTCAGTACTTC.

The V and J genes are TRBV4-1 and TRBJ2-7; possible D gene TRBD2, 5 bases. Trimming took off 4 bases at V and 3 bases at J, with 13 bases between the two ends. CDR1 and CDR2 (germline): MGHRA, YSYEKL. The CDR3 loop spans 14 amino acids. In nucleotides, the CDR3 is TGCGCCAGCAGCCCCCTCCTCGCGGGCTACGAGCAGTACTTC. Amino acid sequence: CASSPLLAGYEQYF.

This chain links TRBV19 with TRBJ2-1; weak D call: TRBD1 (6 bases). V lost 2 bases and J lost 8, with 16 bases in between. Germline lookup yields CDR1 LNHDA and CDR2 SQIVND (reference sequence). The CDR3 extends over 15 amino acids. CDR3 sequence reads: CASSIKNRVLDEQFF. The CDR3 DNA is TGTGCCAGTAGTATAAAAAACAGGGTTTTGGATGAGCAGTTCTTC.

This chain uses TRBV11-2 with TRBJ1-1; possible D gene TRBD1, 6 bases. V was shortened by 5 bases and J by 1 base, with 11 bases between the two germline ends. CDR3 length: 14 residues. The germline gives CDR1 SGHAT, CDR2 FQNNGV. The CDR3: CASSTQQGNTEAFF. As DNA, the CDR3 is TGTGCCAGCAGCACCCAACAGGGGAACACTGAAGCTTTCTTT.

This clone was seen more than once but under ten times. This sequence joins TRBV5-1 and TRBJ1-5, with D perhaps TRBD1 (5 bases). The CDR3 sequence is 15 residues long. Deletions cut 0 bases from V and 2 bases from J, with 9 bases between. CDR1 is SGHRS and CDR2 is YFSETQ in the germline V gene. For the CDR3, the DNA is TGCGCCAGCAGCTTGGCATCAGGGCGCAATCAGCCCCAGCATTTT. Amino acid sequence: CASSLASGRNQPQHF.

This clone showed up just a few times. The rearrangement links TRBV30 to TRBJ1-1; D call uncertain. There are 11 residues in the CDR3. Trimming removed 2 bases from V and 6 bases from J, with 7 bases in between. Germline V lookup: CDR1 GTSNPN, CDR2 SVGIG (reference sequence). DNA of the CDR3: TGTGCCTGGAGTCACTCCCCTGAAGCTTTCTTT. Its protein product is CAWSHSPEAFF.

In its sample, this clone was seen once. The rearrangement links TRBV6-5 to TRBJ1-3; a possible D gene is TRBD1 (5 bases). From germline, CDR1 is MNHEY and CDR2 SVGAGI. V shed 7 bases and J shed 4 bases, with 14 bases lying between them. CDR3 length: 14 amino acids. The CDR3 spells CASTPGYEGNTIYF. The CDR3, as DNA: TGTGCCAGCACCCCAGGGTACGAAGGAAACACCATATATTTT.

This chain links TRBV4-3 with TRBJ2-1; 10 bases align to TRBD1. The CDR3 extends over 16 amino acids. Per the germline V gene, CDR1 is LGHNA and CDR2 is YSLEER. The V and J ends lost 1 base and 7 bases, in that order; junction bases with no gene match: 7. CDR3 region: CASSQGDRGRGNEQFF. The CDR3 region has the DNA TGCGCCAGCAGCCAAGGCGACAGGGGGCGGGGAAATGAGCAGTTCTTC.

This chain uses TRBV28 with TRBJ2-7; 12 bases are a match to TRBD1. CDR3 size: 16 residues. Germline V gene lookup returns CDR1 MDHEN and CDR2 SYDVKM. V lost 7 bases, J lost 5 bases, and 12 bases stayed unmatched. For the CDR3, the DNA is TGTGCCAGCACCTCTCCCGGGACAGGGGGCAAAGACGAGCAGTACTTC. Encoded protein: CASTSPGTGGKDEQYF.

The rearrangement uses TRBV4-1 and TRBJ1-1; possibly TRBD1 for D (5 bases). The CDR3 sequence is 14 residues long. CDR1 MGHRA and CDR2 YSYEKL come from the germline V gene. The ends were cut back, 1 base at V and 2 bases at J, with 8 bases in the middle. CDR3 DNA: TGCGCCAGCAGCCAAGTGGGGGGAAACACTGAAGCTTTCTTT. Its translation: CASSQVGGNTEAFF.

CDR3 in DNA: TGCGCCAGCAGCCAGGGGGGGAGTACTAGCACAGATACGCAGTATTTT. This codes for CASSQGGSTSTDTQYF. The chain combines TRBV4-3 with TRBJ2-3, with TRBD2 identical over 7 bases. Germline V gene lookup returns CDR1 LGHNA and CDR2 YSLEER. J lost 0 bases, V lost 3 bases, and 6 bases had no gene match. The CDR3 has 16 amino acids.

The CDR3 region is CSVDHSYEQYF. The DNA of the CDR3 is TGCAGCGTTGACCATTCCTACGAGCAGTACTTC. The chain is built from TRBV29-1 and TRBJ2-7, with D unclear. The CDR3 extends over 11 amino acids. CDR1 is SQVTM and CDR2 is ANQGSEA in the germline V gene. V gave up 3 bases and J gave up 1 base, with 4 bases separating them.

The chain has TRBV18 and TRBJ1-5; D may be TRBD1 (6 bases). The CDR3 extends over 16 amino acids. Germline assignment: CDR1 KGHSH and CDR2 LQKENI. Trimming removed 1 base at V and 1 base at J, with 11 bases between. CDR3 amino acids: CASSPLGARSNQPQHF. CDR3 nucleotides: TGTGCCAGCTCACCACTGGGGGCAAGGAGCAATCAGCCCCAGCATTTT.